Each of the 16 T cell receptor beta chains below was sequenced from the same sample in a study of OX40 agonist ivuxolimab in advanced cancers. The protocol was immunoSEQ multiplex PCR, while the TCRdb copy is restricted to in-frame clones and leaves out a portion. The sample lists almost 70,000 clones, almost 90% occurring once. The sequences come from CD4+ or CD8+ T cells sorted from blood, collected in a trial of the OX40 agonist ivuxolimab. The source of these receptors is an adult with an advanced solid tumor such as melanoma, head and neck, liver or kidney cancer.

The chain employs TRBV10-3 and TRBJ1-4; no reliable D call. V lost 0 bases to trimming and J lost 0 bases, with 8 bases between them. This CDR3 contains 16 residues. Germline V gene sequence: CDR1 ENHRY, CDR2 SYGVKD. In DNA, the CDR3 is TGTGCCATCAGTGAGTCGAAGCTGACAACTAATGAAAAACTGTTTTTT. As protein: CAISESKLTTNEKLFF.

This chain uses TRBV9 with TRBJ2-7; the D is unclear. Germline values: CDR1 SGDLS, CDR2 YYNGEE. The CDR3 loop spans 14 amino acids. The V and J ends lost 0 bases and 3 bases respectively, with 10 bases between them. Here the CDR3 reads CASSVGERDYEQYF. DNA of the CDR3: TGTGCCAGCAGCGTAGGTGAGCGAGACTACGAGCAGTACTTC.

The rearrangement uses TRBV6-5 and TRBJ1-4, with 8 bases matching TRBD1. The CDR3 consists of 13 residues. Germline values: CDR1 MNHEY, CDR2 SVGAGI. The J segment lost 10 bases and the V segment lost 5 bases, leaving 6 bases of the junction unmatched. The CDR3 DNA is TGTGCCAGCAGTCAACAGGGGGGGGGAAAACTGTTTTTT. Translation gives CASSQQGGGKLFF.

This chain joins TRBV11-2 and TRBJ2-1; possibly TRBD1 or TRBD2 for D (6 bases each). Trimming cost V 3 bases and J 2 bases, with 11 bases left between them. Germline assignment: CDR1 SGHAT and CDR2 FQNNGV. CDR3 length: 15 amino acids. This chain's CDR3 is CASSLIRGAYNEQFF. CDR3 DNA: TGTGCCAGCAGCTTGATTAGGGGGGCCTACAATGAGCAGTTCTTC.

CDR3 in DNA: TGCAGTGCTAGATCGTCCGGGGAGCTGTTTTTT. Translated: CSARSSGELFF. The chain couples TRBV20-1 to TRBJ2-2; D is unclear. Trimming removed 2 bases from V and 6 bases from J, with 4 bases in between. The CDR3 extends over 11 amino acids. Germline V gene lookup returns CDR1 DFQATT and CDR2 SNEGSKA (reference sequence).

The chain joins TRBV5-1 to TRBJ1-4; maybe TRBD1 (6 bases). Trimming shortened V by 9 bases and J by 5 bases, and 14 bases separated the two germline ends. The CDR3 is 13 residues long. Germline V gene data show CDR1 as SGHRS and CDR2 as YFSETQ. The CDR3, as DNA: TGCGCCACCGCCCGGACAGAGAATGAAAAACTGTTTTTT. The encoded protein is CATARTENEKLFF.

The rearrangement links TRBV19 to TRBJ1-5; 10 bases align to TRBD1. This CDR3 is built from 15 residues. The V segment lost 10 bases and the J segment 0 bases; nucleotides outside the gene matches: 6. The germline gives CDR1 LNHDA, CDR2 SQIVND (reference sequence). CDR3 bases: TGTGCCACCTCGGACAGGGGGTATAGCAATCAGCCCCAGCATTTT. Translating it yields CATSDRGYSNQPQHF.

The CDR3 is CASSREDIQYF. In nucleotides, the CDR3 is TGTGCCAGTAGCAGGGAGGACATTCAGTACTTC. The gene calls are TRBV19 and TRBJ2-4, with D possibly TRBD2 on 6 matching bases. V was cut by 6 bases and J by 8 bases, with 8 bases left in between. The CDR3 sequence is 11 residues long. Germline V gene lookup returns CDR1 LNHDA and CDR2 SQIVND (reference sequence).

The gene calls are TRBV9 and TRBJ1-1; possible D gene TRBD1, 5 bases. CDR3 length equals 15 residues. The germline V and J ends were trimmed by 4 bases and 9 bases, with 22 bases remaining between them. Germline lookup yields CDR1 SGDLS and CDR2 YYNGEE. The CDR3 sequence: CASSPLPPRDDQAFF. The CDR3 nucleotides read TGTGCCAGCAGCCCCCTCCCCCCCCGGGACGATCAAGCTTTCTTT.

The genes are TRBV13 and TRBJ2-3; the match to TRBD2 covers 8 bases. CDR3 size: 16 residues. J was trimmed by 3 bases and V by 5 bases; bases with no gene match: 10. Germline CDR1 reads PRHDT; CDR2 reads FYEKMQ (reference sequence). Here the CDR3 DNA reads TGTGCCAGCAGCATCTTTGGGACTAGTTTAACAGATACGCAGTATTTT. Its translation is CASSIFGTSLTDTQYF.

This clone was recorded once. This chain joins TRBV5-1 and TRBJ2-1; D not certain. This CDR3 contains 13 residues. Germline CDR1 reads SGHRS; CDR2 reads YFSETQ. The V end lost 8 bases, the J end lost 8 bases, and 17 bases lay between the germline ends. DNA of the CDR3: TGCGCCAGTCAATTCTTAATGGGCGATGAGCAGTTCTTC. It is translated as CASQFLMGDEQFF.

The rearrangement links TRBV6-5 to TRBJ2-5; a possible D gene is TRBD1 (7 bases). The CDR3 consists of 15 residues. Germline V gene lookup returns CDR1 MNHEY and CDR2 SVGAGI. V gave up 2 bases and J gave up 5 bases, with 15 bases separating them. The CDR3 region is CASSYADRAGETQYF. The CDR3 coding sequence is TGTGCCAGCAGTTACGCTGACAGGGCGGGGGAGACCCAGTACTTC.

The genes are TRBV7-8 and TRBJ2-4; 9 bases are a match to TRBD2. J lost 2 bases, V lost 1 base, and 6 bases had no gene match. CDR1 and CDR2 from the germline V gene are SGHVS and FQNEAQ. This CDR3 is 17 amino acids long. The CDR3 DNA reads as TGTGCCAGCAGCTTAGGGGCGCGGGGGGGGACCAAAAACATTCAGTACTTC. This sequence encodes CASSLGARGGTKNIQYF.

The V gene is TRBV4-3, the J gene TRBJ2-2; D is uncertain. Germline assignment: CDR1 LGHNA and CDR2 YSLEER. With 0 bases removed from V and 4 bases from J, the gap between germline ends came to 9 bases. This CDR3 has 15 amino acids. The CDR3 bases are TGCGCCAGCAGCCAAGATTCGGGTGGCACCGGGGAGCTGTTTTTT. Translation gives CASSQDSGGTGELFF.

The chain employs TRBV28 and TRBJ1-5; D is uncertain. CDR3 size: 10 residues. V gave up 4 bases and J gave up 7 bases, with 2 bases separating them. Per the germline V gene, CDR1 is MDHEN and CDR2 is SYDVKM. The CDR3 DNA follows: TGTGCCAGCAGTTGGCAGCCCCAGCATTTT. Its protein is CASSWQPQHF.

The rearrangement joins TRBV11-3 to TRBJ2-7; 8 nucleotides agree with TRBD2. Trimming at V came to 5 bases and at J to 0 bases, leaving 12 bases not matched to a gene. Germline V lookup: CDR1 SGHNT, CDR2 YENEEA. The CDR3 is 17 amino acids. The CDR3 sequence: CASSPNFGGRSSYEQYF. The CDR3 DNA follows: TGTGCCAGCAGCCCTAACTTCGGCGGGAGGAGCTCCTACGAGCAGTACTTC.